The clone carrying this T cell receptor beta chain has a handful of counts. Its antigen remains unknown. The sample belongs to a study of vaccination and CD4 T cells after COVID-19. For the study at large: Control cultures were given a CEFX pool, an HIV-1 Nef pool, or no peptide.

An Oncomine TCR Beta short-read assay was used to sequence the DNA from cultured CD4+ T cells. TCRdb re-analysed the PCR reads in MiXCR, keeping a single row per CDR3 protein. The sample shows roughly 11,000 distinct CDR3 sequences, 53% of them seen only once. The treatment was: roughly 10-day PBMC culture with coronavirus spike peptide pools or control peptides (ViraFEST assay). ViraFEST used peptide pools to expand antigen-specific T cells before TCR sequencing. PBMCs, plated at a few million per well, were grown in the presence of 10 IU/ml IL-2 and 8.5 to 10 ug/ml peptide pools. From the approximately ten-day cultures, CD4+ T cells were isolated by negative selection. V was pared by 1 base and J by 2 bases, with 14 bases between. The CDR3 runs to 16 residues. Germline V gene sequence: CDR1 SGHVS, CDR2 FNYEAQ.

The rearrangement joins TRBV7-6 to TRBJ2-5; the D gene is possibly TRBD1 (6 bases). The receptor comes from a human donor who had recovered from COVID-19. The sequenced sample was CD4+ T cells from blood, cultured in vitro. This CDR3 is CASSLGTGTPQETQYF. The CDR3 coding sequence is TGTGCCAGCAGCTTAGGGACCGGGACACCTCAAGAGACCCAGTACTTC.